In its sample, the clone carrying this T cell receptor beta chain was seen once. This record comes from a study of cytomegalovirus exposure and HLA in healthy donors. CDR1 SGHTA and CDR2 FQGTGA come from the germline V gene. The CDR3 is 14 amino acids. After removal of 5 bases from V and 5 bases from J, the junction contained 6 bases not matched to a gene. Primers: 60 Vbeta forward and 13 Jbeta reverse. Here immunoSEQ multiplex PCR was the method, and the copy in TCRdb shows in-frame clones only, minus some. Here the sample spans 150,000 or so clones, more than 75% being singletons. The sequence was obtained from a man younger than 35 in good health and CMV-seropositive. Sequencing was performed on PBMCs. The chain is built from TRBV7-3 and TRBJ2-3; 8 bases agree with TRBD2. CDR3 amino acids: CASSVSGGGDTQYF. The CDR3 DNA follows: TGTGCCAGCAGCGTAAGCGGGGGAGGAGATACGCAGTATTTT. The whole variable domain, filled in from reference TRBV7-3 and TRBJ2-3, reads GAGVSQTPSNKVTEKGKYVELRCDPISGHTALYWYRQSLGQGPEFLIYFQGTGAADDSGLPNDRFFAVRPEGSVSTLKIQRTERGDSAVYLCASSVSGGGDTQYFGPGTRLTVL.